This T cell receptor (beta chain) was sequenced in a study of cytomegalovirus exposure and HLA in healthy donors. Study-level findings and limits: HLA restriction was apparent for most CMV-associated TCR beta chains in a later analysis. The study listed some 160 cytomegalovirus-associated TCR beta chains.

60 Vbeta and 13 Jbeta primers were used in PCR. Data came from immunoSEQ multiplex PCR; TCRdb stores just in-frame clones and leaves some out. The profile shows fewer than 350,000 clones, 70% to 90% of them singletons. This clone was observed a single time. The antigen is unknown. Per the germline V gene, CDR1 is SGDLS and CDR2 is YYNGEE. The CDR3 covers 15 residues. V was clipped by 0 bases and J by 2 bases, with 12 bases between them. The TCR sequence derives from a woman under 30 in good health and CMV-seronegative. Sequencing input: PBMCs. This chain connects TRBV9 to TRBJ2-7, with a weak D call TRBD1 (6 bases). The CDR3 is CASSVGGDTTYEQYF. The CDR3 nucleotides read TGTGCCAGCAGCGTAGGAGGGGACACCACCTACGAGCAGTACTTC.